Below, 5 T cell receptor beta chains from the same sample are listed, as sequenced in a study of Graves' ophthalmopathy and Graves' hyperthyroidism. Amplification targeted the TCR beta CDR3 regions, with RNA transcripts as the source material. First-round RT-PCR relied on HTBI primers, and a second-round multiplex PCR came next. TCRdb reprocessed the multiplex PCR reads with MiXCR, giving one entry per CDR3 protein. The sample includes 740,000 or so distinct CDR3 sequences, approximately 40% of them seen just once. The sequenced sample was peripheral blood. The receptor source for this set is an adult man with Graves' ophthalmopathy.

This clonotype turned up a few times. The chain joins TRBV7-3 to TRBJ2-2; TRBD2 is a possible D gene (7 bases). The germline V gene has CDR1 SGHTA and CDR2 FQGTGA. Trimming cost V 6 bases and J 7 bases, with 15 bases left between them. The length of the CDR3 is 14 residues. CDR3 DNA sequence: TGTGCCAGCAGTAGGGGGGGAGAACACGGGGAGCTGTTTTTT. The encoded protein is CASSRGGEHGELFF.

CDR3 in amino acids: CASSLLGGLFF. In DNA form, the CDR3 reads TGTGCCAGCAGCCTCCTGGGGGGACTGTTTTTT. This chain uses TRBV6-6 with TRBJ1-4, with D maybe TRBD1 (5 bases). With 6 bases removed from V and 13 bases from J, the gap between germline ends came to 12 bases. This CDR3 comprises 11 residues. Germline CDR1 MNHNY, CDR2 SVGAGI (reference sequence).

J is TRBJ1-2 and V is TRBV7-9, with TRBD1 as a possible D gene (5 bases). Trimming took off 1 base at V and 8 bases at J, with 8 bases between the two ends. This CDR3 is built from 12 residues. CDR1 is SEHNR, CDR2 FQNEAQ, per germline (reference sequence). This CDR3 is CASSLGGVGYTF. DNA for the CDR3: TGTGCCAGCAGCTTAGGAGGGGTGGGCTACACCTTC.

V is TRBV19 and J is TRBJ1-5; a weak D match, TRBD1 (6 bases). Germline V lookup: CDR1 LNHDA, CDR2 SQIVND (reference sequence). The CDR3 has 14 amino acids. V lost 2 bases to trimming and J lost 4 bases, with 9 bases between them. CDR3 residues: CASSIMGQNQPQHF. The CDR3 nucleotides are TGTGCCAGTAGTATAATGGGACAAAATCAGCCCCAGCATTTT. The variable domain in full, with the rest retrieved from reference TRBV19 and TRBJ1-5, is DGGITQSPKYLFRKEGQNVTLSCEQNLNHDAMYWYRQDPGQGLRLIYYSQIVNDFQKGDIAEGYSVSREKKESFPLTVTSAQKNPTAFYLCASSIMGQNQPQHFGDGTRLSIL.

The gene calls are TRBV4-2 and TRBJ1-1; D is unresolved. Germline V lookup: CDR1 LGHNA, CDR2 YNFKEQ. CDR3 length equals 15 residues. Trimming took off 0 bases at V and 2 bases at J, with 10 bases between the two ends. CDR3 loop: CASSQDGRGNTEAFF. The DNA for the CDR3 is TGTGCCAGCAGCCAAGATGGTCGGGGTAACACTGAAGCTTTCTTT.